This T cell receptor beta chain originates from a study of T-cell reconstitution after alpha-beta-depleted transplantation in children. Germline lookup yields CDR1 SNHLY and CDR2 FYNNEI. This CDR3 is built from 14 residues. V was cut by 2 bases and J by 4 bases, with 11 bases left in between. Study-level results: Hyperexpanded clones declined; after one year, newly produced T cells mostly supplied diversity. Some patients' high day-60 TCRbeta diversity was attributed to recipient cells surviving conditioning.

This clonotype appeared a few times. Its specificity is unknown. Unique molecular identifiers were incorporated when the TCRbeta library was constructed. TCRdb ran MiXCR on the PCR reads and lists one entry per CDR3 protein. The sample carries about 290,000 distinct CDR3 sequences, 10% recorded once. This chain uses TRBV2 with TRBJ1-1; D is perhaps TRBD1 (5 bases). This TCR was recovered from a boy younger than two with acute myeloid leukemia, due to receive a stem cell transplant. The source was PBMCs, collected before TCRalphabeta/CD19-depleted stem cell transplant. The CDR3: CASSERGVATEAFF. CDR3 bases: TGTGCCAGCAGTGAAAGAGGGGTGGCCACTGAAGCTTTCTTT.